This is a list of T cell receptor beta chains from one sample in a study of T cell changes during pregnancy in multiple sclerosis. The method was immunoSEQ multiplex PCR; TCRdb's version includes in-frame clones alone and lacks a portion of them. There are fewer than 45,000 clones in the sample; about 88% occur only once, and 0.5% to 0.65% lies in the top ten. Specimen: CD4+ T cells from peripheral blood mononuclear cells, collected in the first trimester of pregnancy. All receptors come from a female donor with multiple sclerosis, enrolled in a pregnancy study. The CDR3 runs from the conserved cysteine through the conserved F or W. The order of the fields is J gene, D gene, V gene, clone size, CDR3 DNA, CDR3 protein. D genes are given only for firm matches. A row's size may be missing; if present it is once, few, many or a size class.

J gene: TRBJ1-1
D gene: .
V gene: TRBV30
clone size: few
CDR3 DNA: TGTGCCTGGAGTGCACAGGGGAACACTGAAGCTTTCTTT
CDR3 protein: CAWSAQGNTEAFF

J gene: TRBJ2-6
D gene: .
V gene: TRBV27
clone size: .
CDR3 DNA: TGTGCCAGCAGTTTTGGTCAGGGGGGAACTGGGGCCAACGTCCTGACTTTC
CDR3 protein: CASSFGQGGTGANVLTF

J gene: TRBJ1-2
D gene: .
V gene: TRBV5-6
clone size: .
CDR3 DNA: TGTGCCAGCAGCTTGACAGAGAACTATGGCTACACCTTC
CDR3 protein: CASSLTENYGYTF

J gene: TRBJ1-2
D gene: TRBD1
V gene: TRBV7-9
clone size: .
CDR3 DNA: TGTGCCAGCAGCTCCACTGGACAGGGAATGTACACCTTC
CDR3 protein: CASSSTGQGMYTF

J gene: TRBJ1-1
D gene: .
V gene: TRBV5-1
clone size: .
CDR3 DNA: TGCGCCAGCAGCTTCGACCCAAGGGGCACTGAAGCTTTCTTT
CDR3 protein: CASSFDPRGTEAFF

J gene: TRBJ2-5
D gene: .
V gene: TRBV7-2
clone size: .
CDR3 DNA: TGTGCCAGCAGCGTTAGATCCTACAGGGTCGGAGAGACCCAGTACTTC
CDR3 protein: CASSVRSYRVGETQYF

J gene: TRBJ1-2
D gene: TRBD1
V gene: TRBV6-5
clone size: .
CDR3 DNA: TGTGCCAGCACCCATAAAGGACAGGGGTTTACGGGCTACACCTTC
CDR3 protein: CASTHKGQGFTGYTF

J gene: TRBJ2-7
D gene: .
V gene: TRBV7-9
clone size: .
CDR3 DNA: TGTGCCAGCAGCTTAAGTGCAGGATCCGAGCAGTACTTC
CDR3 protein: CASSLSAGSEQYF

J gene: TRBJ2-4
D gene: .
V gene: TRBV7-9
clone size: few
CDR3 DNA: TGTGCCAGCAGCCCCCGAGGGAACATTCAGTACTTC
CDR3 protein: CASSPRGNIQYF

J gene: TRBJ1-4
D gene: .
V gene: TRBV6-5
clone size: .
CDR3 DNA: TGTGCCAGCAGTCGGGGGGCAACTAATGAAAAACTGTTTTTT
CDR3 protein: CASSRGATNEKLFF

J gene: TRBJ2-2
D gene: TRBD2
V gene: TRBV11-3
clone size: once
CDR3 DNA: TGTGCCAGCAGCTTAGCCCGCCGGGGGGTTTTGGCCGGGGAGCTGTTTTTT
CDR3 protein: CASSLARRGVLAGELFF

J gene: TRBJ1-2
D gene: TRBD1
V gene: TRBV7-2
clone size: .
CDR3 DNA: TGTGCCAGCAGCCCATGGACAGGGGGCGACTATGGCTACACCTTC
CDR3 protein: CASSPWTGGDYGYTF

J gene: TRBJ2-7
D gene: TRBD1
V gene: TRBV6-5
clone size: .
CDR3 DNA: TGTGCCAGCAGTTACTCCCCGGGACAGGGCTACGAGCAGTACTTC
CDR3 protein: CASSYSPGQGYEQYF

J gene: TRBJ1-1
D gene: .
V gene: TRBV11-2
clone size: .
CDR3 DNA: TGTGCCAGCAGCTTAGATTCAGGGAACACTGAAGCTTTCTTT
CDR3 protein: CASSLDSGNTEAFF

J gene: TRBJ2-1
D gene: .
V gene: TRBV5-4
clone size: .
CDR3 DNA: TGTGCCAGCAGCTTGGTCGACCGCCAGGGTGGTGAGCAGTTCTTC
CDR3 protein: CASSLVDRQGGEQFF

J gene: TRBJ2-5
D gene: TRBD1
V gene: TRBV6-5
clone size: .
CDR3 DNA: TGTGCCAGCAGCTCAGGGGGCGCCCAAGAGACCCAGTACTTC
CDR3 protein: CASSSGGAQETQYF

J gene: TRBJ2-3
D gene: TRBD2
V gene: TRBV6-5
clone size: .
CDR3 DNA: TGTGCCAGCAGTTTACGCGGCGGGGGATTGACAGATACGCAGTATTTT
CDR3 protein: CASSLRGGGLTDTQYF

J gene: TRBJ2-1
D gene: .
V gene: TRBV9
clone size: .
CDR3 DNA: TGTGCCAGCAGCCAACAAACAGGGTCCTACAATGAGCAGTTCTTC
CDR3 protein: CASSQQTGSYNEQFF

J gene: TRBJ1-1
D gene: TRBD1
V gene: TRBV7-2
clone size: .
CDR3 DNA: TGTGCCAGCAGCCCGGACAGGGCAAACACTGAAGCTTTCTTT
CDR3 protein: CASSPDRANTEAFF

J gene: TRBJ1-1
D gene: .
V gene: TRBV10-3
clone size: .
CDR3 DNA: TGTGCCATCAGTATAGGGGCAGGATCCTTCAACACTGAAGCTTTCTTT
CDR3 protein: CAISIGAGSFNTEAFF

J gene: TRBJ2-7
D gene: .
V gene: TRBV4-2
clone size: .
CDR3 DNA: TGTGCCAGCAGCCAAGCCGGGAGATCCTACGAGCAGTACTTC
CDR3 protein: CASSQAGRSYEQYF

J gene: TRBJ1-2
D gene: TRBD1
V gene: TRBV6-6
clone size: .
CDR3 DNA: TGTGCCAGCAGAGTCACAGGGGAATATGGCTACACCTTC
CDR3 protein: CASRVTGEYGYTF

J gene: TRBJ1-2
D gene: .
V gene: TRBV7-9
clone size: once
CDR3 DNA: TGTGCCAGCAGCTTCCCAGGGAACTATGGCTACACCTTC
CDR3 protein: CASSFPGNYGYTF

J gene: TRBJ2-1
D gene: TRBD2
V gene: TRBV30
clone size: .
CDR3 DNA: TGTGCCTGGAGTCTACTAGCGGGGACCGTTAATGAGCAGTTCTTC
CDR3 protein: CAWSLLAGTVNEQFF

J gene: TRBJ2-7
D gene: .
V gene: TRBV30
clone size: .
CDR3 DNA: TGTGCCTGGAGTGAGGGGGACGAGCAGTACTTC
CDR3 protein: CAWSEGDEQYF

J gene: TRBJ1-1
D gene: TRBD1
V gene: TRBV6-5
clone size: .
CDR3 DNA: TGTGCCAGCAGTCCGGTCGACAGGGTGAACACTGAAGCTTTCTTT
CDR3 protein: CASSPVDRVNTEAFF

J gene: TRBJ2-1
D gene: TRBD2
V gene: TRBV11-3
clone size: .
CDR3 DNA: TGTGCCAGCAGCTCAAGCGGGACTAGCGGAAACTACAATGAGCAGTTCTTC
CDR3 protein: CASSSSGTSGNYNEQFF

J gene: TRBJ1-2
D gene: .
V gene: TRBV7-9
clone size: .
CDR3 DNA: TGTGCCAGCAGCGCAGGAAATTACGAGACTATAAACTATGGCTACACCTTC
CDR3 protein: CASSAGNYETINYGYTF

J gene: TRBJ2-5
D gene: TRBD2
V gene: TRBV19
clone size: .
CDR3 DNA: TGTGCCAGTAGTCGAACTAGCGAGCGACCCCAAGAGACCCAGTACTTC
CDR3 protein: CASSRTSERPQETQYF

J gene: TRBJ2-1
D gene: TRBD2
V gene: TRBV7-9
clone size: .
CDR3 DNA: TGTGCCAGCAGCTTACCTCGGGGGCGGGAGGCCCGGAGTGAGCAGTTCTTC
CDR3 protein: CASSLPRGREARSEQFF

J gene: TRBJ1-4
D gene: .
V gene: TRBV2
clone size: .
CDR3 DNA: TGTGCCAGCAGCGGAGGGAGACAATCAACTAATGAAAAACTGTTTTTT
CDR3 protein: CASSGGRQSTNEKLFF

J gene: TRBJ1-5
D gene: .
V gene: TRBV2
clone size: .
CDR3 DNA: TGTGCCAGCCATTATTACTCGGGAACCCCCCAGCATTTT
CDR3 protein: CASHYYSGTPQHF

J gene: TRBJ1-2
D gene: TRBD1
V gene: TRBV29-1
clone size: .
CDR3 DNA: TGCAGCGTTGTCATGCAGGGGGCTAGTGGCTACACCTTC
CDR3 protein: CSVVMQGASGYTF

J gene: TRBJ1-1
D gene: TRBD1
V gene: TRBV5-8
clone size: .
CDR3 DNA: TGTGCCAGCAGCAGGGGGCGAGTAGATACTGAAGCTTTCTTT
CDR3 protein: CASSRGRVDTEAFF

J gene: TRBJ2-3
D gene: TRBD1
V gene: TRBV15
clone size: .
CDR3 DNA: TGTGCCACCAGCAGAAAGGAGGGACAGGGTGAAGATACGCAGTATTTT
CDR3 protein: CATSRKEGQGEDTQYF

J gene: TRBJ1-2
D gene: .
V gene: TRBV10-3
clone size: .
CDR3 DNA: TGTGCCATCAGTCGAGACGAGGATGGCTACACCTTC
CDR3 protein: CAISRDEDGYTF

J gene: TRBJ1-2
D gene: TRBD1
V gene: TRBV5-1
clone size: .
CDR3 DNA: TGCGCCAGCTCACAGGGGAGCCGTGGCTACACCTTC
CDR3 protein: CASSQGSRGYTF

J gene: TRBJ2-1
D gene: TRBD2
V gene: TRBV18
clone size: .
CDR3 DNA: TGTGCCAGCTCAAGACTAGCGGGGAACTACAATGAGCAGTTCTTC
CDR3 protein: CASSRLAGNYNEQFF

J gene: TRBJ1-1
D gene: .
V gene: TRBV30
clone size: .
CDR3 DNA: TGTGCCTGGAGTGCAGGGGCCAACACTGAAGCTTTCTTT
CDR3 protein: CAWSAGANTEAFF

J gene: TRBJ2-7
D gene: TRBD1
V gene: TRBV30
clone size: .
CDR3 DNA: TGTGCCTGGAGTGCACTACAAACCAGGGACAGGGGGGGGAAAAGCAACTACGAGCAGTACTTC
CDR3 protein: CAWSALQTRDRGGKSNYEQYF